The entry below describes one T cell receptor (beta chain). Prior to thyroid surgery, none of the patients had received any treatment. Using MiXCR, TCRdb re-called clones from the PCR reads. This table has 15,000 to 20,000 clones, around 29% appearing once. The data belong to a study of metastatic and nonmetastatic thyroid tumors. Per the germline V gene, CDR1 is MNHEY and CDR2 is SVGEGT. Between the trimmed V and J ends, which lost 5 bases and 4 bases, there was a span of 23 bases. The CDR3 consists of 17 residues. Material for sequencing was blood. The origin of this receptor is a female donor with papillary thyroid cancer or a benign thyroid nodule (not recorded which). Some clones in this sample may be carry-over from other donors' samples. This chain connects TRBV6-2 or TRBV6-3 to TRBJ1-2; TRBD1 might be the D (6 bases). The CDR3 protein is CASSAARAGGSLYGYTF. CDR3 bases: TGTGCCAGCAGTGCCGCGCGAGCGGGGGGCTCCCTCTATGGCTACACCTTC.